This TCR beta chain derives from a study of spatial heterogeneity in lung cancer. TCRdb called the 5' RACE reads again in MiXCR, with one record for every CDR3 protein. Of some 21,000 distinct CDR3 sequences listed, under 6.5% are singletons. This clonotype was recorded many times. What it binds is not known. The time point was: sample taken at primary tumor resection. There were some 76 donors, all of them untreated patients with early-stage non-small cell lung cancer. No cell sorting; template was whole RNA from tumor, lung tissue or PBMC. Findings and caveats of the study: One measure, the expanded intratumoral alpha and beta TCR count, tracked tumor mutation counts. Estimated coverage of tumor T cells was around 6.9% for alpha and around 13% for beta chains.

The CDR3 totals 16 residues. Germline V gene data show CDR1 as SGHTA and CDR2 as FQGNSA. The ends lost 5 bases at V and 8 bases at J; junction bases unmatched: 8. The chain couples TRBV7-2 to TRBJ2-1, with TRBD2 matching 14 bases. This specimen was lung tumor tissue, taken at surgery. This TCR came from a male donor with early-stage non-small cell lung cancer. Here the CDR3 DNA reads TGTGCCAGCAGCCGCTTAGGGACTAGCGGGAGTTATGAGCAGTTCTTC. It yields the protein CASSRLGTSGSYEQFF.